The rows below give T cell receptor beta chains drawn from one sample of a study of blood T cell repertoires in COVID-19. Produced via immunoSEQ multiplex PCR; TCRdb's table is partial and in-frame only. The data show about 120,000 clones, with roughly 89% seen just once and about 2% held by the top ten. Material: peripheral blood. Receptors originate from a woman aged 45 to 65 with acute or convalescent COVID-19. Both conserved end residues are part of each CDR3. A D gene is named only where the DNA matches it firmly. Rows give clone size only sometimes, using once, few, many, or a class for an expanded clone.

clone size	V gene	J gene	D gene	CDR3 DNA	CDR3 protein
NA	TRBV24-1	TRBJ1-2	NA	TGTGCCACCAGTGATACGGACTTCTATGGCTACACCTTC	CATSDTDFYGYTF
NA	TRBV5-6	TRBJ2-1	TRBD2	TGTGCCAGCAGGACGTACGCGGGAGCCTCCTTTGCCCTCAATGAGCAGTTCTTC	CASRTYAGASFALNEQFF
once	TRBV6-6	TRBJ2-7	TRBD2	TGTGCCAGCAGTTCGGGGCTAGCGGAGATCTACGAGCAGTACTTC	CASSSGLAEIYEQYF
NA	TRBV24-1	TRBJ1-1	NA	TGTGCCACCAGTGACCCCCTCGGGATTGAAGCTTTCTTT	CATSDPLGIEAFF
NA	TRBV28	TRBJ2-2	NA	TGTGCCAGCAGATCCGCGGGAAAAGAGGTTTTGAACACCGGGGAGCTGTTTTTT	CASRSAGKEVLNTGELFF
NA	TRBV2	TRBJ1-1	TRBD1	TGTGCCAGTGACAGGGGGCCGAACACTGAAGCTTTCTTT	CASDRGPNTEAFF
NA	TRBV27	TRBJ1-2	NA	TGTGCCAGCAGTTTAGGCAGGGGCCTTGATGGCTACACCTTC	CASSLGRGLDGYTF
NA	TRBV10-3	TRBJ2-7	NA	TGTGCCATCAGTGGGGCGGCAGGGTTCTACGAGCAGTACTTC	CAISGAAGFYEQYF
NA	TRBV27	TRBJ2-1	NA	TGTGCCAGCAGTTTTATCGGGCTAGCCCACTACAATGAGCAGTTCTTC	CASSFIGLAHYNEQFF
NA	TRBV24-1	TRBJ1-6	TRBD1	TGTGCCACCAGTGACCGTACCGACAGGGGGCGCGGGAGTGATTCACCCCTCCACTTT	CATSDRTDRGRGSDSPLHF
NA	TRBV29-1	TRBJ1-1	TRBD1	TGCAGCGTTGCGCAGGGGGCGCCCGGCACTGAAGCTTTCTTT	CSVAQGAPGTEAFF
NA	TRBV5-1	TRBJ1-6	NA	TGCGCCAGCAGCTCGGACGGAGGCAATTCACCCCTCCACTTT	CASSSDGGNSPLHF
few	TRBV2	TRBJ2-7	TRBD1	TGTGCCAGTAGGGGACAGCTTTACGAGCAGTACTTC	CASRGQLYEQYF
NA	TRBV4-3	TRBJ1-4	NA	TGCGCCAGCAGCCAAGATACAGGACCACTTAATGAAAAACTGTTTTTT	CASSQDTGPLNEKLFF
NA	TRBV24-1	TRBJ1-1	NA	TGTGCCACCAGTGACCCCGACAGATCTGAAGCTTTCTTT	CATSDPDRSEAFF
NA	TRBV5-1	TRBJ1-2	NA	TGCGCCAGCAGACCGGGGGTGGAGGATGGCTACACCTTC	CASRPGVEDGYTF
NA	TRBV5-1	TRBJ2-1	TRBD2	TGCGCCAGCAGGGACGGACTAGCGGCCTTGCTGGATGAGCAGTTCTTC	CASRDGLAALLDEQFF
NA	TRBV6-2/TRBV6-3	TRBJ2-6	NA	TGTGCCAGCAGTTTTACAAGCTCTGGGGCCAACGTCCTGACTTTC	CASSFTSSGANVLTF
NA	TRBV7-9	TRBJ1-2	NA	TGTGCCAGCAGCTTAGAGGGAGGAGGTAACTATGGCTACACCTTC	CASSLEGGGNYGYTF
NA	TRBV5-4	TRBJ1-1	TRBD1	TGTGCCAGCAGCTTGGGAAGGACAGGGGCCAAAATAAGGAACACTGAAGCTTTCTTT	CASSLGRTGAKIRNTEAFF
NA	TRBV7-8	TRBJ2-7	TRBD2	TGTGCCAGCAGCTCTGGAATGGCGGGAGGGCAAAACGAGCAGTACTTC	CASSSGMAGGQNEQYF
NA	TRBV6-2/TRBV6-3	TRBJ1-2	TRBD1	TGTGCCAGCAGTCGACAGGGATCAGTAAAGGACTATGGCTACACCTTC	CASSRQGSVKDYGYTF
NA	TRBV2	TRBJ2-7	NA	TGTGCCAGCGGAGACAGGCCCTACGAGCAGTACTTC	CASGDRPYEQYF
NA	TRBV30	TRBJ1-1	NA	TGTGCCTGGAAAACCCCCAACAGACTGAACACTGAAGCTTTCTTT	CAWKTPNRLNTEAFF
NA	TRBV7-2	TRBJ2-3	TRBD2	TGTGCCAGCAGCCCAGAGGGGGCTAGCGGGAGGGATACGCAGTATTTT	CASSPEGASGRDTQYF
NA	TRBV19	TRBJ1-3	NA	TGTGCCAGTAGTATATCGGGAGAAGGCACCATATATTTT	CASSISGEGTIYF
once	TRBV30	TRBJ1-2	NA	TGTGCCTGGAGTGTAAATCTAGGGGGGGAATCTGGCTACACCTTC	CAWSVNLGGESGYTF
NA	TRBV18	TRBJ1-2	NA	TGTGCCAGCTCACAAACACAGGGAAGGGTCTATGGCTACACCTTC	CASSQTQGRVYGYTF
NA	TRBV6-1	TRBJ1-6	TRBD1	TGTGCCAGCAGTGAACAGGGGGCGGAAAATAATTCACCCCTCCACTTT	CASSEQGAENNSPLHF
NA	TRBV7-2	TRBJ2-3	NA	TGTGCCAGCAGTGTACAGGGCTATACGCAGTATTTT	CASSVQGYTQYF
NA	TRBV15	TRBJ2-5	TRBD1	TGTGCCACCAGCAGATGGGGACAGGGAAAAAGGGATGAGACCCAGTACTTC	CATSRWGQGKRDETQYF
NA	TRBV24-1	TRBJ1-1	NA	TGTGCCACCAGTGATTTGCATGGGGAAGGGGACACTGAAGCTTTCTTT	CATSDLHGEGDTEAFF
NA	TRBV11-2	TRBJ2-3	TRBD2	TGTGCCAGCAGCTCCGAGCAGGGTCGACTAGCGGGGCAGTATTTT	CASSSEQGRLAGQYF
NA	TRBV14	TRBJ1-1	NA	TGTGCCAGCAGCCGCAGGTTAGGGAACACTGAAGCTTTCTTT	CASSRRLGNTEAFF
NA	TRBV2	TRBJ2-2	TRBD1	TGTGCCAGCAGTGGGGTTGATGGACAGGGAGGATTCGCCGGGGAGCTGTTTTTT	CASSGVDGQGGFAGELFF
NA	TRBV3-1/TRBV3-2	TRBJ2-6	NA	TGTGCCAGCAGCCATGAAAGGGGGTCTGGGGCCAACGTCCTGACTTTC	CASSHERGSGANVLTF
once	TRBV11-2	TRBJ1-2	NA	TGTGCCAGCAGCCAAGGCCAGGGAGGAGGGTATGGCTACACCTTC	CASSQGQGGGYGYTF
NA	TRBV13	TRBJ2-1	TRBD2	TGTGCCAGCAGCCCTGGACTAGCGGGGGGGCCGCGGTACAATGAGCAGTTCTTC	CASSPGLAGGPRYNEQFF
once	TRBV10-3	TRBJ1-1	TRBD1	TGTGCCATCAGACAGGGGGTCACTGAAGCTTTCTTT	CAIRQGVTEAFF
NA	TRBV10-3	TRBJ1-5	NA	TGTGCCATCAGTGCACAGAATCAGCCCCAGCATTTT	CAISAQNQPQHF
NA	TRBV19	TRBJ1-2	NA	TGTGCCAGTAGTCTCAGGGTATTACCCCTTAATAACTATGGCTACACCTTC	CASSLRVLPLNNYGYTF
once	TRBV6-1	TRBJ1-3	NA	TGTGCCAGCAGTGCCATACAGGGAAGGACTGGAAACACCATATATTTT	CASSAIQGRTGNTIYF
NA	TRBV24-1	TRBJ1-1	NA	TGTGCCACCAGTGGAAGGGGGATCTTGGGCACTGAAGCTTTCTTT	CATSGRGILGTEAFF
once	TRBV29-1	TRBJ2-5	NA	TGCAGCGTTGTCGAGGGGGTTGAGACCCAGTACTTC	CSVVEGVETQYF
NA	TRBV11-3	TRBJ2-7	TRBD1	TGTGCCAGCAGCCGGGGACAGGGGCTTTACGAGCAGTACTTC	CASSRGQGLYEQYF
NA	TRBV24-1	TRBJ2-1	TRBD2	TGTGCCACCAAGTCCGGGGGAGGGAATGAGCAGTTCTTC	CATKSGGGNEQFF
NA	TRBV24-1	TRBJ2-2	NA	TGTGCCACCAGTGATTTAAAGGATAGGCAGCGTAACGACGGGGAGCTGTTTTTT	CATSDLKDRQRNDGELFF
NA	TRBV19	TRBJ2-7	TRBD2	TGTGCCAGTGCCCCGGGACTAGTAAGGGGCGAGCAGTACTTC	CASAPGLVRGEQYF
NA	TRBV23-1	TRBJ1-5	TRBD1	TGCGCCAGCAGTCAATCGGGGACAGATAGCAATCAGCCCCAGCATTTT	CASSQSGTDSNQPQHF
NA	TRBV3-1/TRBV3-2	TRBJ2-7	TRBD2	TGTGCCAGCAGCCCTCAAGGGACTAGCGGACCCTACGAGCAGTACTTC	CASSPQGTSGPYEQYF